The 18 T cell receptor beta chains listed next were all sequenced from one sample in a study of shared clonotypes between healthy human individuals (dated by TCRdb to 2020 to 2022). Receptor amplification or capture employed the immunoSEQ multiplex PCR assay. Here the immuneACCESS table is served through TCRdb, limited to in-frame sequences with V and J called. Missing clones are a known gap in these copies; in checked studies unresolved V genes cover under half, and the rest lacks a known reason. This sample has over a million clones in its table, and around four fifths of those were observed once. The ten largest make up approximately 1.3% of the sample. Sequenced material: memory CD4+ T cells sorted from blood. This specimen's cell subset or site label, interpreted: CD45RA-negative fraction. These receptors originate from a man aged 18 to 35 in good health.

The V gene is TRBV28, the J gene TRBJ2-5, with a tentative D call TRBD2 (6 bases). The V end lost 3 bases, the J end lost 5 bases, and 25 bases lay between the germline ends. CDR3 length: 18 residues. Germline-derived CDR1 and CDR2 are MDHEN and SYDVKM. In DNA, the CDR3 is TGTGCCAGCAGTTTGGGTTCAGCGGAGGGAGGAGACGGGGAGACCCAGTACTTC. This sequence encodes CASSLGSAEGGDGETQYF. The full variable domain, rest sourced from reference TRBV28 and TRBJ2-5, is DVKVTQSSRYLVKRTGEKVFLECVQDMDHENMFWYRQDPGLGLRLIYFSYDVKMKEKGDIPEGYSVSREKKERFSLILESASTNQTSMYLCASSLGSAEGGDGETQYFGPGTRLLVL.

V and J are TRBV6-5 and TRBJ2-3; D is unresolved. V dropped 2 bases and J dropped 2 bases, with 8 bases sitting between them. The length of the CDR3 is 14 residues. The germline V gene encodes CDR1 MNHEY and CDR2 SVGAGI. In nucleotides, the CDR3 is TGTGCCAGCAGTTACAATGGTTACACAGATACGCAGTATTTT. As protein: CASSYNGYTDTQYF.

The rearrangement links TRBV6-1 to TRBJ1-5, with no clear D. The CDR3 covers 14 residues. The germline gives CDR1 MNHNS, CDR2 SASEGT. The V end lost 3 bases, the J end lost 11 bases, and 17 bases lay between the germline ends. CDR3 sequence reads: CASSDERLSVAQHF. Written as DNA, the CDR3 is TGTGCCAGCAGTGATGAGCGGTTATCAGTGGCCCAGCATTTT.

The chain couples TRBV20-1 to TRBJ2-1; no clear D. In germline, CDR1 is DFQATT, CDR2 SNEGSKA (reference sequence). There are 11 residues in the CDR3. Trimming pared 3 bases from V and 8 bases from J, leaving 8 bases between. The CDR3 DNA reads as TGCAGTGCTAGTAAGTCGGATGAGCAGTTCTTC. Translated, it gives CSASKSDEQFF.

The gene calls are TRBV5-4 and TRBJ2-4, with 10 bases that match TRBD2. The CDR3 consists of 16 residues. The V gene end was trimmed by 3 bases and the J gene end by 0 bases; junction bases not matched to a gene: 3. CDR1 and CDR2 (germline): SGHNT, YYREEE (reference sequence). CDR3 loop: CASSSGLAVAKNIQYF. The CDR3 nucleotides read TGTGCCAGCAGCTCCGGACTAGCGGTAGCCAAAAACATTCAGTACTTC.

The CDR3 region is CASSLSQGGESPLHF. The CDR3 nucleotides are TGCGCCAGCAGCTTGTCCCAGGGCGGAGAATCACCCCTCCACTTT. This rearrangement joins TRBV5-1 to TRBJ1-6; tentatively, D is TRBD1 (5 bases). The CDR3 has 15 residues. V was shortened by 1 base and J by 10 bases, with 15 bases between the two germline ends. Germline CDR1 SGHRS, CDR2 YFSETQ. The full variable domain, its missing parts supplied by reference TRBV5-1 and TRBJ1-6, is KAGVTQTPRYLIKTRGQQVTLSCSPISGHRSVSWYQQTPGQGLQFLFEYFSETQRNKGNFPGRFSGRQFSNSRSEMNVSTLELGDSALYLCASSLSQGGESPLHFGNGTRLTVT.

This clone was observed a single time. V gene TRBV2 combines with J gene TRBJ2-4; either TRBD1 or TRBD2 may fit D (5 bases each). Trimming took off 6 bases at V and 0 bases at J, with 21 bases between the two ends. The CDR3 extends over 18 amino acids. CDR1 is SNHLY, CDR2 FYNNEI, per germline. CDR3 bases: TGTGCCAGCAGGCCTTGGGGCAGAGCGAGCGGAGCCAAAAACATTCAGTACTTC. Protein sequence: CASRPWGRASGAKNIQYF.

This clone was picked up a small number of times. V is TRBV4-1 and J is TRBJ1-6; D is undetermined. CDR1 and CDR2 from the germline V gene are MGHRA and YSYEKL. The CDR3 is made up of 16 amino acids. V was trimmed by 0 bases and J by 1 base, leaving 7 bases between them. The CDR3 DNA sequence: TGCGCCAGCAGCCAAGAGATGGAGTCCTATAATTCACCCCTCCACTTT. It is translated as CASSQEMESYNSPLHF.

This chain links TRBV4-1 with TRBJ2-1, with 9 bases matching TRBD2. The V gene's germline CDR1 is MGHRA and CDR2 YSYEKL. Germline trimming cut 4 bases from V and 4 bases from J; bases unmatched to any gene: 5. The CDR3 extends over 15 amino acids. CDR3 sequence: CASSPTLAGYNEQFF. As DNA, the CDR3 is TGCGCCAGCAGCCCCACCCTAGCGGGGTACAATGAGCAGTTCTTC.

This clone came up once. This chain connects TRBV6-1 to TRBJ2-1; possibly TRBD2 for D (7 bases). Trimming cost V 0 bases and J 8 bases, with 23 bases left between them. This CDR3 spans 18 amino acids. The V gene's germline CDR1 is MNHNS and CDR2 SASEGT. This CDR3 is CASSEAPGVGGLSDEQFF. DNA for the CDR3: TGTGCCAGCAGTGAAGCCCCGGGGGTGGGGGGGCTTTCCGATGAGCAGTTCTTC.

This sequence joins TRBV4-1 and TRBJ2-7; weak D call: TRBD1 (6 bases). The germline V and J ends were trimmed by 3 bases and 3 bases, with 12 bases remaining between them. CDR1 and CDR2 (germline): MGHRA, YSYEKL. CDR3 length equals 14 residues. In nucleotides, the CDR3 is TGCGCCAGCAGCCAGACAGGACAGAACTACGAGCAGTACTTC. This translates into CASSQTGQNYEQYF.

The genes are TRBV5-1 and TRBJ2-3, with a tentative D call TRBD2 (7 bases). Germline lookup yields CDR1 SGHRS and CDR2 YFSETQ. Trimming cost V 3 bases and J 10 bases, with 18 bases left between them. This CDR3 has 14 amino acids. In DNA form, the CDR3 reads TGCGCCAGCAGCTACCTAGCGGTGGAGGGGGCGCAGTATTTT. Translation gives CASSYLAVEGAQYF.

The chain carries TRBV5-1 and TRBJ2-5, with 8 bases that match TRBD2. CDR3 length: 15 amino acids. CDR1 and CDR2 from the germline V gene are SGHRS and YFSETQ. Unmatched junction bases numbered 7, after V lost 2 bases and J lost 4 bases. The CDR3 region is CASSLTSGVRETQYF. The CDR3 DNA sequence: TGCGCCAGCAGCTTAACTAGCGGAGTAAGAGAGACCCAGTACTTC.

The gene calls are TRBV15 and TRBJ1-5; a possible D gene is TRBD1 (5 bases). The V gene's germline CDR1 is LNHNV and CDR2 YYDKDF (reference sequence). V lost 0 bases and J lost 7, with 19 bases in between. The CDR3 spans 17 residues. CDR3 nucleotides: TGTGCCACCAGCAGAGATCGGGGGACCTCCGGGAGGCAGCCCCAGCATTTT. Protein: CATSRDRGTSGRQPQHF.

The chain joins TRBV7-9 to TRBJ2-3; 11 bases line up with TRBD2. Germline-derived CDR1 and CDR2 are SEHNR and FQNEAQ (reference sequence). The CDR3 has 16 amino acids. The junction had 5 bases not matched to a gene; V was cut back by 3 bases and J by 3 bases. The DNA of the CDR3 is TGTGCCAGCAGCTTTCTACTAGCGGGAGCGACAGATACGCAGTATTTT. It codes for CASSFLLAGATDTQYF.

Only a few counts were recorded for this clone. This chain links TRBV7-9 with TRBJ2-3, with 11 bases fitting TRBD2. The J segment lost 3 bases and the V segment lost 3 bases, leaving 5 bases of the junction unmatched. The germline CDR1 and CDR2 sequences are SEHNR and FQNEAQ (reference sequence). This CDR3 contains 16 residues. The chain's CDR3 is CASSFPGLAETDTQYF. Written as DNA, the CDR3 is TGTGCCAGCAGCTTTCCGGGACTAGCGGAAACAGATACGCAGTATTTT. The full variable domain, completed using reference TRBV7-9 and TRBJ2-3, is DTGVSQNPRHKITKRGQNVTFRCDPISEHNRLYWYRQTLGQGPEFLTYFQNEAQLEKSRLLSDRFSAERPKGSFSTLEIQRTEQGDSAMYLCASSFPGLAETDTQYFGPGTRLTVL.

The chain combines TRBV9 with TRBJ1-6; D is unresolved. The V and J ends lost 4 bases and 11 bases respectively, with 19 bases between them. CDR1 and CDR2 from the germline V gene are SGDLS and YYNGEE. The length of the CDR3 is 15 residues. DNA of the CDR3: TGTGCCAGCAGCCAAGGAGACCCTGGTTTGGCACCCCTCCACTTT. It yields the protein CASSQGDPGLAPLHF.

The chain is built from TRBV7-2 and TRBJ2-7, with a weak D call TRBD1 (6 bases). The germline V and J ends were trimmed by 3 bases and 4 bases, with 13 bases remaining between them. CDR1 is SGHTA and CDR2 is FQGNSA in the germline V gene. The CDR3 contains 14 residues. CDR3 nucleotide sequence: TGTGCCAGCAGCTTGGGGGCCCCCCCTTACGAGCAGTACTTC. This translates into CASSLGAPPYEQYF.